These 8 T cell receptor beta chains were sequenced from one sample in a study of OX40 agonist ivuxolimab in advanced cancers. Method: immunoSEQ multiplex PCR; TCRdb's copy keeps in-frame clones and lacks some. The table shows around 60,000 clones, with approximately 78% occurring only once. This specimen consisted of CD4+ or CD8+ T cells sorted from blood, obtained in a trial of the OX40 agonist ivuxolimab. All receptors derive from an adult with an advanced solid tumor such as melanoma, head and neck, liver or kidney cancer.

The chain joins TRBV6-1 to TRBJ2-7; D is unresolved. The germline gives CDR1 MNHNS, CDR2 SASEGT. V was clipped by 6 bases and J by 4 bases, with 16 bases between them. The CDR3 spans 14 residues. CDR3 sequence: CASRVFSGAYEQYV. DNA of the CDR3: TGTGCCAGCAGGGTGTTTTCTGGTGCTTACGAGCAGTACGTC.

The CDR3 here is CSVEYGANTGELFF. CDR3 nucleotides: TGCAGCGTTGAATACGGGGCGAACACCGGGGAGCTGTTTTTT. V gene TRBV29-1 combines with J gene TRBJ2-2, with a weak D call TRBD2 (5 bases). CDR1 and CDR2 (germline): SQVTM, ANQGSEA. Trimming shortened V by 2 bases and J by 0 bases, and 7 bases separated the two germline ends. The CDR3 sequence is 14 residues long.

This chain connects TRBV29-1 to TRBJ2-5; 7 bases match TRBD2. The junction had 12 bases not matched to a gene; V was cut back by 5 bases and J by 3 bases. Germline V gives CDR1 SQVTM, CDR2 ANQGSEA. There are 15 residues in the CDR3. DNA of the CDR3: TGCAGCGTTTATGTGGCTAGCGGAGCGAAAGAGACCCAGTACTTC. It encodes CSVYVASGAKETQYF. Full variable domain (missing parts from reference TRBV29-1 and TRBJ2-5): SAVISQKPSRDICQRGTSLTIQCQVDSQVTMMFWYRQQPGQSLTLIATANQGSEATYESGFVIDKFPISRPNLTFSTLTVSNMSPEDSSIYLCSVYVASGAKETQYFGPGTRLLVL.

The gene calls are TRBV6-5 and TRBJ2-2; 7 bases fit TRBD2. This CDR3 comprises 12 residues. V shed 5 bases and J 9 bases; nucleotides not matched to a gene: 3. Germline CDR1 and CDR2: MNHEY and SVGAGI. CDR3 sequence reads: CASSTTSRELFF. The CDR3 DNA reads as TGTGCCAGCAGTACGACTAGCAGGGAGCTGTTTTTT.

The chain employs TRBV6-5 and TRBJ2-1; D unclear. The CDR3 spans 11 residues. Germline loops: CDR1 MNHEY, CDR2 SVGAGI. V was clipped by 7 bases and J by 4 bases, with 5 bases between them. The CDR3 coding sequence is TGTGCCAGCACCCATTACAATGAGCAGTTCTTC. Translating it yields CASTHYNEQFF.

This clone was recorded only once. The V gene is TRBV27, the J gene TRBJ1-5; TRBD1 agrees at 7 bases. Germline values: CDR1 MNHEY, CDR2 SMNVEV (reference sequence). This CDR3 spans 15 amino acids. Trimming at V came to 8 bases and at J to 7 bases, leaving 14 bases not matched to a gene. The CDR3 reads CASQGGVRRNQPQHF. The CDR3 region has the DNA TGTGCCAGCCAGGGGGGGGTTAGAAGAAACCAGCCCCAGCATTTT.

By sample share, this clone is medium-sized. The chain employs TRBV10-3 and TRBJ1-3; D is undetermined. The CDR3 runs to 13 residues. The germline V and J ends were trimmed by 7 bases and 0 bases, with 7 bases remaining between them. Germline V gene data show CDR1 as ENHRY and CDR2 as SYGVKD. The CDR3 DNA is TGTGCCATCATGGAAGCCTCTGGAAACACCATATATTTT. This translates into CAIMEASGNTIYF.

The chain employs TRBV7-3 and TRBJ2-1, with TRBD2 matching over 8 bases. The V segment lost 4 bases and the J segment 6 bases; nucleotides outside the gene matches: 5. CDR3 size: 14 residues. The germline V gene has CDR1 SGHTA and CDR2 FQGTGA. This CDR3 is CASSSTGTSNEQFF. The CDR3 DNA reads as TGTGCCAGCAGCTCGACCGGGACTAGCAATGAGCAGTTCTTC.